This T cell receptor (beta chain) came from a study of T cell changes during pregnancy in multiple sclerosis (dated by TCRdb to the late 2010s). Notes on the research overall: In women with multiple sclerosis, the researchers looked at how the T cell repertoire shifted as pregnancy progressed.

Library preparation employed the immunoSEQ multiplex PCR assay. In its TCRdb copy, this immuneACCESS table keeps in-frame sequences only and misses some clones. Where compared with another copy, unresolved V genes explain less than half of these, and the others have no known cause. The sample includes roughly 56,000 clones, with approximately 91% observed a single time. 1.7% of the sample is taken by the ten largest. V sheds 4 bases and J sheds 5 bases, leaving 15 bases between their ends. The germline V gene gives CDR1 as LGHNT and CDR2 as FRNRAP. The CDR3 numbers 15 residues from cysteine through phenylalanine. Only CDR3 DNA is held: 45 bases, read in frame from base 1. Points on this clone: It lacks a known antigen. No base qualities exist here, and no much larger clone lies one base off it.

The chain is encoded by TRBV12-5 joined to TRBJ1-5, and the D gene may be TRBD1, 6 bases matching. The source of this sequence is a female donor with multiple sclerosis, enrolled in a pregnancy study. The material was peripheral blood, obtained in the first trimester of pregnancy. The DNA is TGTGCTAGTGGTTGGACAGCGAAAGGTGATCAGCCCCAGCATTTT. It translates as CASGWTAKGDQPQHF.